The 15 T cell receptor beta chains below all came from one sample that was sequenced in a study. TCRdb itself ran the RT-PCR reads through MiXCR, one entry per CDR3 protein. The sample comprises almost 700,000 distinct CDR3 sequences, 12% to 15% of which are singletons, and 3% to 4.5% rests with the top ten. Sequenced sample: memory CD4+ T cells from blood. Every receptor here comes from a female donor in good health, serving as a healthy control.

In this sample, this clonotype turned up a few times. The chain employs TRBV3-1 and TRBJ2-4; 8 nucleotides line up with TRBD1. The CDR3 runs 16 residues. J was trimmed by 2 bases and V by 1 base; bases with no gene match: 4. Germline loops: CDR1 LGHDT, CDR2 YNNKEL (reference sequence). The CDR3 spells CASSQGQGSTKNIQYF. Here the CDR3 DNA reads TGTGCCAGCAGCCAAGGACAGGGGAGTACCAAAAACATTCAGTACTTC. Full variable domain (outside the CDR3, taken from reference TRBV3-1 and TRBJ2-4): DTAVSQTPKYLVTQMGNDKSIKCEQNLGHDTMYWYKQDSKKFLKIMFSYNNKELIINETVPNRFSPKSPDKAHLNLHINSLELGDSAVYFCASSQGQGSTKNIQYFGAGTRLSVL.

The CDR3 DNA sequence: TGTGCCACCAGTGAGGGACAGGGGAAATATGAGCAGTTCTTC. It yields the protein CATSEGQGKYEQFF. J is TRBJ2-1 and V is TRBV24-1, with 10 bases fitting TRBD1. J was trimmed by 8 bases and V by 4 bases; bases with no gene match: 4. This CDR3 contains 14 residues. CDR1 is KGHDR, CDR2 SFDVKD, per germline.

This clonotype was found a few times. This chain links TRBV20-1 with TRBJ2-5, with 7 positions matching TRBD2. The CDR3 totals 13 residues. CDR1 and CDR2 (germline): DFQATT, SNEGSKA (reference sequence). V was clipped by 6 bases and J by 2 bases; unmatched bases: 6. As DNA, the CDR3 is TGCAGTGCCCCGAGGGGAGGGCAAGAGACCCAGTACTTC. Its protein is CSAPRGGQETQYF.

This clonotype occurred a few times. This chain uses TRBV12-3 or TRBV12-4 with TRBJ1-5; D may be TRBD1 (6 bases). V shed 5 bases and J shed 7 bases, with 15 bases lying between them. This CDR3 has 14 residues. CDR3 protein: CASSLRQEIQPQHF. The CDR3, as DNA: TGTGCCAGCAGTCTTCGACAGGAGATCCAGCCCCAGCATTTT.

This clonotype has a handful of counts. The rearrangement links TRBV20-1 to TRBJ2-3; possibly TRBD1 for D (6 bases). Germline V CDR1 and CDR2: DFQATT, SNEGSKA (reference sequence). Trimming took off 3 bases at V and 0 bases at J, with 13 bases between the two ends. The CDR3 has 15 amino acids. DNA for the CDR3: TGCAGTGCTAGCTTACAGGGCACTAGCACAGATACGCAGTATTTT. Residues: CSASLQGTSTDTQYF.

The chain joins TRBV4-1 to TRBJ2-3; possible D gene TRBD1, 6 bases. Trimming pared 4 bases from V and 5 bases from J, leaving 13 bases between. Germline V gene lookup returns CDR1 MGHRA and CDR2 YSYEKL. This CDR3 comprises 14 residues. The DNA for the CDR3 is TGCGCCAGCAGCCCGTACAGGGCCGGAGATACGCAGTATTTT. Translated, it gives CASSPYRAGDTQYF.

This chain links TRBV13 with TRBJ2-3; D not resolved. This CDR3 is built from 12 residues. The ends were cut back, 2 bases at V and 4 bases at J, with 4 bases in the middle. From germline, CDR1 is PRHDT and CDR2 FYEKMQ (reference sequence). CDR3 nucleotides: TGTGCCAGCAGCTTATTTTCAGATACGCAGTATTTT. This translates into CASSLFSDTQYF.

This chain uses TRBV20-1 with TRBJ1-1, with a possible D match to TRBD1 (5 bases). The CDR3 spans 13 residues. Trimming cost V 0 bases and J 8 bases, with 13 bases left between them. CDR1 is DFQATT and CDR2 is SNEGSKA in the germline V gene (reference sequence). The CDR3 coding sequence is TGCAGTGCTAGAGATTTGGGGGGATACGAAGCTTTCTTT. It yields the protein CSARDLGGYEAFF.

This sequence joins TRBV10-3 and TRBJ2-1, with D hard to call. The CDR3 covers 13 residues. Looked up from germline, CDR1 is ENHRY and CDR2 is SYGVKD. V lost 2 bases and J lost 5, with 7 bases in between. The CDR3 reads CAISERINNEQFF. In DNA form, the CDR3 reads TGTGCCATCAGTGAGCGCATCAACAATGAGCAGTTCTTC.

The table lists this clonotype with a few counts. The V gene is TRBV25-1, the J gene TRBJ2-1; no clear D. Trimming took 2 bases from V and 5 from J, leaving 10 bases between them. Germline CDR1 is MGHDK and CDR2 is SYGVNS. This CDR3 region has 14 residues. As DNA, the CDR3 is TGTGCCAGCAGTGAAGTGGGGTATAACAATGAGCAGTTCTTC. Translating gives CASSEVGYNNEQFF.

Note on this clonotype: One junction end disagrees with the germline gene, perhaps due to a read error. The chain couples TRBV6-2 or TRBV6-3 to TRBJ2-5, with 9 bases matching TRBD2. Germline lookup yields CDR1 MNHEY and CDR2 SVGEGT. There are 17 residues in the CDR3. CDR3 sequence reads: CASSNSVAGGPPGTQYF. CDR3 nucleotide sequence: TGTGCCAGCAGTAACTCCGTCGCGGGGGGGCCTCCCGGGACCCAGTACTTC.

This clonotype was counted many times. This chain links TRBV6-1 with TRBJ2-1; 7 nucleotides agree with TRBD2. The CDR3 consists of 17 residues. Germline CDR1 reads MNHNS; CDR2 reads SASEGT. V lost 3 bases and J lost 5; bases outside the gene matches: 13. The CDR3 protein is CASSDPLRLARDNEQFF. The CDR3 DNA reads as TGTGCCAGCAGTGACCCCCTGCGACTAGCCCGGGACAATGAGCAGTTCTTC.

This clonotype appeared a few times. V is TRBV6-1 and J is TRBJ1-6; D remains unclear. The CDR3 length is 15 residues. Germline lookup yields CDR1 MNHNS and CDR2 SASEGT. The ends were cut back, 2 bases at V and 7 bases at J, with 12 bases in the middle. The chain's CDR3 is CASSENPSLNSPLHF. The CDR3 nucleotides are TGTGCCAGCAGTGAAAACCCGAGTTTGAATTCACCCCTCCACTTT.

This clonotype was picked up a small number of times. The chain combines TRBV7-9 with TRBJ1-1; 10 positions match TRBD1. Trimming took 4 bases from V and 5 from J; bases not matched to a gene: 4. The CDR3 is 14 amino acids. Germline values: CDR1 SEHNR, CDR2 FQNEAQ (reference sequence). This CDR3 reads CASSSGQGQTEAFF. The CDR3 nucleotides read TGTGCCAGCAGCTCGGGACAGGGGCAAACTGAAGCTTTCTTT.

The gene calls are TRBV5-1 and TRBJ2-7; D is perhaps TRBD2 (6 bases). V was shortened by 0 bases and J by 3 bases, with 13 bases between the two germline ends. CDR3 length equals 15 residues. Germline V lookup: CDR1 SGHRS, CDR2 YFSETQ. The CDR3 nucleotides are TGCGCCAGCAGCTTGGATGGCATGGGGGGCTACGAGCAGTACTTC. Its protein product is CASSLDGMGGYEQYF.